A single sample gave rise to the 7 T cell receptor beta chains below, sequenced in a study of beta chain features in type 1 diabetes. cDNA synthesis used the whole RNA isolate, giving expressed TCRB sequences. Sequenced by immunoSEQ multiplex PCR; TCRdb stores in-frame clones only, minus some. This sample carries about 410,000 clones, around 14% of them seen once, and the ten largest clones take approximately 0.035%. Sequencing used naive CD4+ T cells from blood. The source is a man aged 30 to 39 in good health.

This clone was seen a few times. The chain employs TRBV28 and TRBJ2-5; D is possibly TRBD2 (6 bases). Trimming pared 6 bases from V and 3 bases from J, leaving 17 bases between. Germline V CDR1 and CDR2: MDHEN, SYDVKM. The CDR3 sequence is 15 residues long. The CDR3 loop reads CASSSLGEVKETQYF. The CDR3 region has the DNA TGTGCCAGCAGCTCGTTAGGGGAGGTTAAAGAGACCCAGTACTTC.

This clone turned up a few times. The J gene is TRBJ2-1, the V gene TRBV10-3, with 8 bases that match TRBD2. V lost 4 bases and J lost 8; bases outside the gene matches: 22. The CDR3 runs to 19 residues. The V gene's germline CDR1 is ENHRY and CDR2 SYGVKD. The chain's CDR3 is CAISGRLAGQGSITDEQFF. The CDR3 DNA reads as TGTGCCATCAGTGGGCGGCTAGCGGGTCAGGGCAGTATCACCGATGAGCAGTTCTTC.

This clone was detected only a few times. The chain uses TRBV5-1 and TRBJ1-4; D possibly corresponds to TRBD1 (6 bases). CDR3 length equals 14 residues. The germline V and J ends were trimmed by 3 bases and 5 bases, with 11 bases remaining between them. Germline CDR1 reads SGHRS; CDR2 reads YFSETQ. In DNA form, the CDR3 reads TGCGCCAGCAGCTCGGGACATCCAAATGAAAAACTGTTTTTT. Translating it yields CASSSGHPNEKLFF.

This clone was seen only a few times. The V gene is TRBV18, the J gene TRBJ2-5, with 10 bases aligning to TRBD1. Germline values: CDR1 KGHSH, CDR2 LQKENI. The ends lost 0 bases at V and 3 bases at J; junction bases unmatched: 1. The length of the CDR3 is 15 residues. CDR3 coding DNA: TGTGCCAGCTCACCACCGGGACAGGGGAAAGAGACCCAGTACTTC. Protein sequence: CASSPPGQGKETQYF.

The chain combines TRBV9 with TRBJ2-2; 7 bases fit TRBD2. CDR1 is SGDLS and CDR2 is YYNGEE in the germline V gene. This CDR3 spans 15 amino acids. V lost 0 bases and J lost 4; bases outside the gene matches: 3. The CDR3 DNA reads as TGTGCCAGCAGCGTAGGGTCTAGCGGCACCGGGGAGCTGTTTTTT. Translating it yields CASSVGSSGTGELFF. Complete variable domain (other parts from reference TRBV9 and TRBJ2-2): DSGVTQTPKHLITATGQRVTLRCSPRSGDLSVYWYQQSLDQGLQFLIQYYNGEERAKGNILERFSAQQFPDLHSELNLSSLELGDSALYFCASSVGSSGTGELFFGEGSRLTVL.

This clone was detected only a few times. The rearrangement uses TRBV5-1 and TRBJ1-5; D remains unclear. In germline, CDR1 is SGHRS, CDR2 YFSETQ. This CDR3 comprises 13 residues. Trimming took off 2 bases at V and 4 bases at J, with 7 bases between the two ends. The CDR3 coding sequence is TGCGCCAGCAGCTTCGCCCCAAATCAGCCCCAGCATTTT. It encodes CASSFAPNQPQHF. Based on the CDR3 plus reference TRBV5-1 and TRBJ1-5, the full variable domain is KAGVTQTPRYLIKTRGQQVTLSCSPISGHRSVSWYQQTPGQGLQFLFEYFSETQRNKGNFPGRFSGRQFSNSRSEMNVSTLELGDSALYLCASSFAPNQPQHFGDGTRLSIL.

This clone was seen a handful of times. The rearrangement links TRBV5-1 to TRBJ2-1, with a tentative D call TRBD2 (5 bases). Germline CDR1 reads SGHRS; CDR2 reads YFSETQ. V was clipped by 3 bases and J by 7 bases, with 11 bases between them. The CDR3 covers 13 residues. The CDR3, as DNA: TGCGCCAGCAGCTCGTCGGGGTCTAATGAGCAGTTCTTC. Its translation: CASSSSGSNEQFF.